This T cell receptor beta chain was recovered during a study of T cell responses to AZD1222 COVID-19 vaccine. This clone occurred once. Antigen unknown. Study conclusions and caveats: Clonal diversity may have been underestimated in mostly white British donors. Seropositive AZD1222 recipients at baseline numbered only 5 or 6. There were repertoire samples only from the period after the peak T cell response.

The V end was cut by 4 bases, the J end by 4 bases, with 11 bases between. The CDR3 is 14 residues long. Germline lookup yields CDR1 MNHEY and CDR2 SVGAGI. TCRdb's copy holds only in-frame clones and misses some; the assay was immunoSEQ multiplex PCR. The sample has about 150,000 clones, about 93% seen once. The rearrangement uses TRBV6-5 and TRBJ1-5; D perhaps matches TRBD1 (6 bases). This specimen was peripheral blood, taken 28 days after the second AZD1222 dose. The clonotype comes from an adult who received the AZD1222 COVID-19 vaccine. The DNA of the CDR3 is TGTGCCAGCAGTTCAGGGGACGGTAATCAGCCCCAGCATTTT. Residues: CASSSGDGNQPQHF.